The 21 T cell receptor beta chains given below trace back to one sample, sequenced in a study of Ad26.COV2.S vaccination and SARS-CoV-2 variants. Produced via immunoSEQ multiplex PCR; TCRdb's table is partial and in-frame only. The sample contains 440,000 or so clones, roughly 91% of which appear only once. Treatment defined: some 20 received Ad26.COV2.S at low or high dose, single or two shots; several received placebo; per-sample allocation not given. Specimens were obtained on day 63 following the first vaccine or placebo injection. The sample was peripheral blood, taken in a trial of Ad26.COV2.S vaccine versus placebo. The source is a person between 18 and 60 years old who received the Ad26.COV2.S COVID-19 vaccine or a placebo.

The rearrangement links TRBV5-4 to TRBJ2-2; 11 bases match TRBD2. The CDR3 spans 16 residues. Germline CDR1 and CDR2: SGHNT and YYREEE (reference sequence). Trimming took 4 bases from V and 2 from J; bases not matched to a gene: 4. The CDR3 sequence: CASSHGTSGNTGELFF. DNA of the CDR3: TGTGCCAGCAGCCACGGGACTAGCGGAAACACCGGGGAGCTGTTTTTT. Filled out from reference TRBV5-4 and TRBJ2-2, the complete variable domain reads ETGVTQSPTHLIKTRGQQVTLRCSSQSGHNTVSWYQQALGQGPQFIFQYYREEENGRGNFPPRFSGLQFPNYSSELNVNALELDDSALYLCASSHGTSGNTGELFFGEGSRLTVL.

The V call is TRBV5-6, the J call TRBJ2-3, with 12 bases fitting TRBD2. Germline V lookup: CDR1 SGHDT, CDR2 YYEEEE. The CDR3 has 16 amino acids. The J segment lost 10 bases and the V segment lost 4 bases, leaving 13 bases of the junction unmatched. CDR3 sequence reads: CASSPETSGSASAQYF. The CDR3, as DNA: TGTGCCAGCAGCCCCGAGACTAGCGGGAGTGCGAGCGCGCAGTATTTT.

The gene calls are TRBV6-6 and TRBJ2-4, with a tentative D call TRBD2 (5 bases). The germline V gene encodes CDR1 MNHNY and CDR2 SVGAGI (reference sequence). The CDR3 length is 16 residues. Deletions cut 4 bases from V and 0 bases from J, with 13 bases between. As DNA, the CDR3 is TGTGCCAGCAGTTCACGAGCGGAGTTAGCCAAAAACATTCAGTACTTC. Amino acids: CASSSRAELAKNIQYF.

This CDR3 reads CASKPGTNEKLFF. CDR3 nucleotide sequence: TGTGCCAGCAAGCCAGGGACTAATGAAAAACTGTTTTTT. V and J are TRBV7-9 and TRBJ1-4, with a possible D match to TRBD1 (5 bases). Germline assignment: CDR1 SEHNR and CDR2 FQNEAQ (reference sequence). V was clipped by 7 bases and J by 2 bases, with 8 bases between them. The CDR3 runs 13 residues.

The chain couples TRBV29-1 to TRBJ1-5; D not resolved. The V and J ends lost 7 bases and 1 base respectively, with 8 bases between them. Germline V gene sequence: CDR1 SQVTM, CDR2 ANQGSEA. The CDR3 runs 12 residues. The CDR3 bases are TGCAGCGCTGGAGGAAGCAATCAGCCCCAGCATTTT. Residues: CSAGGSNQPQHF.

The chain couples TRBV5-1 to TRBJ2-7; the D gene is possibly TRBD2 (6 bases). The CDR3 sequence is 16 residues long. Trimming cost V 4 bases and J 4 bases, with 21 bases left between them. Looked up from germline, CDR1 is SGHRS and CDR2 is YFSETQ. The CDR3 sequence is CASSVGPETSAYEQYF. In DNA, the CDR3 is TGCGCCAGCAGCGTTGGCCCTGAGACTAGTGCTTACGAGCAGTACTTC.

The chain employs TRBV19 and TRBJ2-1; TRBD1 matches 8 bases. CDR1 LNHDA and CDR2 SQIVND come from the germline V gene (reference sequence). Unmatched junction bases numbered 15, after V lost 0 bases and J lost 8 bases. The CDR3 has 18 amino acids. The CDR3 loop is CASSIDGLGRGLVDEQFF. The CDR3, as DNA: TGTGCCAGTAGTATAGATGGTTTGGGCAGGGGGCTTGTCGATGAGCAGTTCTTC.

This chain uses TRBV14 with TRBJ1-4; tentatively, D is TRBD1 (5 bases). The CDR3 covers 16 residues. Trimming took off 4 bases at V and 0 bases at J, with 12 bases between the two ends. The germline gives CDR1 SGHDN, CDR2 FVKESK. The CDR3 here is CASSLSWGPTNEKLFF. The CDR3 DNA sequence: TGTGCCAGCAGCCTTTCCTGGGGCCCAACTAATGAAAAACTGTTTTTT.

This clone was seen more than once but under ten times. The rearrangement joins TRBV7-3 to TRBJ2-1; D is uncertain. The germline gives CDR1 SGHTA, CDR2 FQGTGA. This CDR3 spans 13 amino acids. The ends were cut back, 0 bases at V and 7 bases at J, with 7 bases in the middle. CDR3 amino acids: CASSLTHPNEQFF. The CDR3 DNA follows: TGTGCCAGCAGCTTAACGCACCCGAATGAGCAGTTCTTC.

This clone occurred once. The chain is built from TRBV28 and TRBJ2-7; tentatively, D is TRBD1 (6 bases). This CDR3 is 13 amino acids long. The germline V gene encodes CDR1 MDHEN and CDR2 SYDVKM. V was trimmed by 6 bases and J by 6 bases, leaving 15 bases between them. CDR3 loop: CASSQTGWSEQYF. The CDR3 DNA is TGTGCCAGCAGCCAAACAGGGTGGAGCGAGCAGTACTTC.

The chain links TRBV6-4 to TRBJ1-2; TRBD1 agrees at 9 bases. After removal of 6 bases from V and 4 bases from J, the junction contained 9 bases not matched to a gene. This CDR3 is built from 15 residues. The V gene's germline CDR1 is MRHNA and CDR2 SNTAGT. CDR3 region: CASRPGQGSGYGYTF. For the CDR3, the DNA is TGTGCCAGCAGGCCGGGACAGGGTTCAGGCTATGGCTACACCTTC.

This chain links TRBV24-1 with TRBJ2-1; 11 bases line up with TRBD1. This CDR3 is 14 amino acids long. Trimming removed 4 bases from V and 6 bases from J; junction bases left unmatched: 1. Germline loops: CDR1 KGHDR, CDR2 SFDVKD. The CDR3 is CATSDGQGANEQFF. The CDR3 nucleotides read TGTGCCACCAGTGACGGACAGGGGGCCAATGAGCAGTTCTTC.

This chain joins TRBV5-8 and TRBJ2-7, with 9 positions matching TRBD1. The CDR3 has 13 amino acids. Germline V lookup: CDR1 SGHTS, CDR2 YDEGEE. The V and J ends lost 0 bases and 6 bases, in that order; junction bases with no gene match: 1. The CDR3 sequence is CASSLGQGVEQYF. The CDR3 DNA is TGTGCCAGCAGCTTGGGACAGGGGGTCGAGCAGTACTTC.

V gene TRBV5-6 combines with J gene TRBJ2-2; 7 nucleotides agree with TRBD1. The CDR3 covers 17 residues. The V gene's germline CDR1 is SGHDT and CDR2 YYEEEE. With V trimmed by 0 bases and J by 6 bases, 11 bases remained unmatched. The CDR3 spells CASSLALTGLFAGELFF. CDR3 sequence (DNA): TGTGCCAGCAGCTTGGCGCTGACAGGGCTGTTCGCCGGGGAGCTGTTTTTT.

J is TRBJ2-7 and V is TRBV19; TRBD2 matches 10 bases. The V and J ends lost 5 bases and 0 bases, in that order; junction bases with no gene match: 4. Germline V gives CDR1 LNHDA, CDR2 SQIVND (reference sequence). The CDR3 contains 15 residues. CDR3 nucleotides: TGTGCCAGTAGTTCGCGACTAGCGGGCTCCTACGAGCAGTACTTC. It translates to CASSSRLAGSYEQYF.

The chain has TRBV3-1 (or the pseudogene TRBV3-2) and TRBJ2-3, with 7 bases that match TRBD1. The V segment lost 1 base and the J segment 2 bases; nucleotides outside the gene matches: 9. Germline CDR1 reads LGHDT; CDR2 reads YNNKEL (reference sequence). The CDR3 is 17 amino acids. The CDR3 nucleotides read TGTGCCAGCAGCCAAGCCCAAAGGGGACAGCACACAGATACGCAGTATTTT. It translates to CASSQAQRGQHTDTQYF.

This clone was counted many times. The rearrangement links TRBV18 to TRBJ2-7; D may match TRBD1 or TRBD2 (5 bases each). Trimming removed 3 bases at V and 4 bases at J, with 16 bases between. The CDR3 has 15 residues. From germline, CDR1 is KGHSH and CDR2 LQKENI. CDR3: CASSPNRMGEYEQYF. CDR3 sequence (DNA): TGTGCCAGCTCACCCAACCGGATGGGGGAATACGAGCAGTACTTC.

The chain uses TRBV19 and TRBJ2-5, with D hard to call. V shed 4 bases and J shed 4 bases, with 10 bases lying between them. Germline V lookup: CDR1 LNHDA, CDR2 SQIVND (reference sequence). The CDR3 runs to 13 residues. The CDR3 DNA sequence: TGTGCCAGTAGTAAAAGGGTTGGAGAGACCCAGTACTTC. Translation gives CASSKRVGETQYF.

A word on this clone: This CDR3 is also generated by other DNA sequences in the sample. The V gene is TRBV5-4, the J gene TRBJ2-5; no firm D call. This CDR3 is built from 13 residues. Trimming shortened V by 1 base and J by 0 bases, and 4 bases separated the two germline ends. CDR1 is SGHNT and CDR2 is YYREEE in the germline V gene (reference sequence). CDR3 sequence reads: CASSLRDQETQYF. Written as DNA, the CDR3 is TGTGCCAGCAGCTTGCGCGACCAAGAGACCCAGTACTTC.

The gene calls are TRBV10-3 and TRBJ1-1; D gene uncertain. With 2 bases removed from V and 3 bases from J, the gap between germline ends came to 4 bases. From germline, CDR1 is ENHRY and CDR2 SYGVKD. This CDR3 is built from 12 residues. CDR3 sequence (DNA): TGTGCCATCAGTGAGGCGGACACTGAAGCTTTCTTT. Protein sequence: CAISEADTEAFF.

CDR3 sequence (DNA): TGTGCCAGCAGTCTAGGGGACTCTGGAAACACCATATATTTT. This sequence encodes CASSLGDSGNTIYF. V is TRBV9 and J is TRBJ1-3; D may be TRBD1 (5 bases). Germline assignment: CDR1 SGDLS and CDR2 YYNGEE. Deletions cut 5 bases from V and 0 bases from J, with 9 bases between. The length of the CDR3 is 14 residues.